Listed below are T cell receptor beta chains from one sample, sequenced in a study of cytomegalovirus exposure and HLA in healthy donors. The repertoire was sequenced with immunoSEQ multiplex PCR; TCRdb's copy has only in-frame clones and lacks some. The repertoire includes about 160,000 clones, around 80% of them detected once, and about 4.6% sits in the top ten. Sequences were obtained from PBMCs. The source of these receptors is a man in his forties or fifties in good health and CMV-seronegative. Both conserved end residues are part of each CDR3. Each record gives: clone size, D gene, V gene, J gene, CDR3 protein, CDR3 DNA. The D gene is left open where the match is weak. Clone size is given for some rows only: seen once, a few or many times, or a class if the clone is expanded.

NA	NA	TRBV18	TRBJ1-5	CASSQGSLYSNQPQHF	TGTGCCAGCTCACAAGGGAGCCTCTATAGCAATCAGCCCCAGCATTTT
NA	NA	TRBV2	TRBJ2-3	CASRADPDTQYF	TGTGCCAGCAGGGCTGATCCAGATACGCAGTATTTT
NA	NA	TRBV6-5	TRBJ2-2	CASRRTESNTGELFF	TGTGCCAGCAGACGGACAGAGTCGAACACCGGGGAGCTGTTTTTT
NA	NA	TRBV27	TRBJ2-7	CASSQGKNSYEQYF	TGTGCCAGCAGCCAGGGGAAGAACTCCTACGAGCAGTACTTC
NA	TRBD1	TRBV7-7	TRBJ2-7	CASSYGTGDEQYF	TGTGCTAGCAGCTACGGGACAGGGGACGAGCAGTACTTC
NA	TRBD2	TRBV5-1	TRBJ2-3	CASSLGSGVGDTQYF	TGCGCCAGCAGCTTGGGTAGCGGGGTGGGAGATACGCAGTATTTT
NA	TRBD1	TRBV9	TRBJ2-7	CASSSGTGVYEQYF	TGTGCCAGCAGCTCCGGGACAGGGGTTTACGAGCAGTACTTC
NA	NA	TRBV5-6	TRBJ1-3	CASSIKKQGLRGNTIYF	TGTGCCAGCAGCATTAAAAAACAGGGCCTGCGGGGAAACACCATATATTTT
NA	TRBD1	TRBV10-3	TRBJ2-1	CAISGTGPNNEQFF	TGTGCCATCAGCGGGACAGGGCCTAACAATGAGCAGTTCTTC
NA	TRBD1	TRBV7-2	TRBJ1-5	CASSQTGISNQPQHF	TGTGCCAGCAGCCAGACAGGGATCAGCAATCAGCCCCAGCATTTT
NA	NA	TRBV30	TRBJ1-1	CAWRMIAKAFF	TGTGCCTGGAGAATGATAGCAAAAGCTTTCTTT
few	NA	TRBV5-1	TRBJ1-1	CASSLRSGTNTEAFF	TGCGCCAGCAGCTTGAGATCAGGCACGAACACTGAAGCTTTCTTT
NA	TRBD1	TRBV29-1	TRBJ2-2	CSGRQGWESGELFF	TGCAGCGGACGACAGGGGTGGGAGAGCGGGGAGCTGTTTTTT
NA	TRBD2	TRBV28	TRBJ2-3	CASNSIAGADTQYF	TGTGCCAGCAATTCAATAGCGGGGGCAGATACGCAGTATTTT
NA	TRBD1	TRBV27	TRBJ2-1	CASSLAWTGKGNEQFF	TGTGCCAGCAGTTTAGCCTGGACAGGGAAGGGTAATGAGCAGTTCTTC
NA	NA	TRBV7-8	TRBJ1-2	CASSLVSDFYSGYTF	TGTGCCAGCAGCTTAGTATCGGACTTCTATTCTGGCTACACCTTC
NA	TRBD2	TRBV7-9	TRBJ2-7	CASGRGDSYEQYF	TGTGCCAGCGGGAGGGGAGACTCCTACGAGCAGTACTTC
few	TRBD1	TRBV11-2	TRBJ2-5	CASSYPRTGDNRETQYF	TGTGCCAGCAGCTATCCCAGGACAGGGGACAACAGGGAGACCCAGTACTTC
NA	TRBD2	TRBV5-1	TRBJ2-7	CASSAGTSGGLPYEQYF	TGCGCCAGCAGCGCAGGGACTAGCGGGGGGCTTCCCTACGAGCAGTACTTC
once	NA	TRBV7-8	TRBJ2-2	CASSLGITGELFF	TGTGCCAGCAGCTTAGGTATCACCGGGGAGCTGTTTTTT
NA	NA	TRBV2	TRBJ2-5	CASSSGSITETQYF	TGTGCCAGCAGCTCCGGGAGTATTACGGAGACCCAGTACTTC
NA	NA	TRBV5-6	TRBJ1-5	CASSLRPGLNQPQHF	TGTGCCAGCAGCTTGAGGCCAGGGCTTAATCAGCCCCAGCATTTT
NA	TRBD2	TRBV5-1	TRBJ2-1	CASTSGLAGDTSYNEQFF	TGCGCCAGCACCTCAGGACTAGCGGGGGACACCTCCTACAATGAGCAGTTCTTC
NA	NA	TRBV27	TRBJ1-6	CASSGTIWSPLHF	TGTGCCAGCAGTGGCACGATTTGGTCACCCCTCCACTTT
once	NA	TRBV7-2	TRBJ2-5	CASSPPSYRVQETQYF	TGTGCCAGCAGCCCTCCCTCCTATCGGGTCCAAGAGACCCAGTACTTC
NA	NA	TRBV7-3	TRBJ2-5	CASSLTGAVGETQYF	TGTGCCAGCAGCTTAACGGGGGCCGTGGGGGAGACCCAGTACTTC
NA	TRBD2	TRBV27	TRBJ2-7	CASSGSGGVSYEQYF	TGTGCCAGCAGTGGAAGCGGGGGGGTCTCCTACGAGCAGTACTTC
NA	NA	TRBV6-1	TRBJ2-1	CASSEWTVNEQFF	TGTGCCAGCAGCGAATGGACAGTGAATGAGCAGTTCTTC
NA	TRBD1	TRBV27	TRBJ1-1	CASRTGRRVDTEAFF	TGTGCCAGCCGGACAGGGAGAAGGGTGGACACTGAAGCTTTCTTT
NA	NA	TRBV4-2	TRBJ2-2	CASSPETGHTGELFF	TGTGCCAGCAGCCCTGAGACAGGACACACCGGGGAGCTGTTTTTT
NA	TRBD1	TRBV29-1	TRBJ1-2	CSVEDQWTGASGYTF	TGCAGCGTTGAAGATCAATGGACAGGGGCGTCGGGCTACACCTTC
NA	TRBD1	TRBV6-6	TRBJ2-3	CASSYATGEVKDTQYF	TGTGCCAGCAGTTACGCTACAGGGGAAGTGAAAGATACGCAGTATTTT
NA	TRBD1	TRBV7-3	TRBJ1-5	CASSLTGGSNQPQHF	TGTGCCAGCAGCCTAACAGGGGGTAGTAATCAGCCCCAGCATTTT
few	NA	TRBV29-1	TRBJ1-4	CSVEGGDEKLFF	TGCAGCGTTGAAGGGGGAGATGAAAAACTGTTTTTT
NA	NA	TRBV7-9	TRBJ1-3	CASSPEVNTIYF	TGTGCCAGCAGCCCCGAGGTAAACACCATATATTTT
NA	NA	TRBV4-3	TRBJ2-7	CASSHGQGRGYEQYF	TGCGCCAGCAGCCACGGGCAGGGGAGAGGCTACGAGCAGTACTTC
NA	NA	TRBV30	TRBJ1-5	CAWGGVNRAQHF	TGTGCCTGGGGGGGGGTGAATCGTGCCCAGCATTTT
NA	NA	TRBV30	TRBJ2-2	CAWSRGLSNTGELFF	TGTGCCTGGAGTCGCGGACTATCGAACACCGGGGAGCTGTTTTTT
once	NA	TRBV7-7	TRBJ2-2	CASSLRLARSNTGELFF	TGTGCTAGCAGCTTAAGATTGGCAAGATCGAACACCGGGGAGCTGTTTTTT
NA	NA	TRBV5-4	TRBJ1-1	CASSDVSAVSDEAFF	TGTGCCAGCAGCGATGTCTCTGCCGTATCAGATGAAGCTTTCTTT
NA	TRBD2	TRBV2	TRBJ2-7	CASYGDYHYEQYF	TGTGCCAGCTACGGGGACTACCACTACGAGCAGTACTTC
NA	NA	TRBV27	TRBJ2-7	CASSLSDNSYEQYF	TGTGCCAGCAGTTTATCTGACAATTCCTACGAGCAGTACTTC
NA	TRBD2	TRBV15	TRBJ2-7	CATSRARKGPGGEQYF	TGTGCCACCAGCAGAGCGCGGAAGGGGCCGGGGGGAGAGCAGTACTTC